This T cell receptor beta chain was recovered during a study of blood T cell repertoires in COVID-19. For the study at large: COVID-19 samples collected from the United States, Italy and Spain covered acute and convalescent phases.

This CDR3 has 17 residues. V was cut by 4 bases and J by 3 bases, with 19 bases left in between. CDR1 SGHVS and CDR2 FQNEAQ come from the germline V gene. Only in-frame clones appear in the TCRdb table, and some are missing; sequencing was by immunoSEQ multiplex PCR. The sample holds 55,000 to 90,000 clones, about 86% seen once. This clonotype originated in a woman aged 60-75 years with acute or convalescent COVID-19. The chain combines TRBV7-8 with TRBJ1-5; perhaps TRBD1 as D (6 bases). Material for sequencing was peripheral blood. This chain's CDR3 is CASSSLQGEGNNQPQHF. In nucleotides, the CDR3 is TGTGCCAGCAGCTCGCTACAGGGAGAAGGGAACAATCAGCCCCAGCATTTT.